This T cell receptor (beta chain) is drawn from a study of shared clonotypes between healthy human individuals. This was a deep-level run. Around 220 ng DNA, 25,000 to 35,000 T cell genomes, went into each sorted-subset replicate PCR. TCRdb keeps only in-frame clones here, not all; method: immunoSEQ multiplex PCR. The table records about a million clones, 70% to 85% of them present only once. Sequencing used memory CD4+ T cells from PBMCs. The sample's subset: CD45RA-negative fraction. The sequence was obtained from a man between 18 and 29 years old in good health. Some clones in this sample may be carry-over from other donors' samples.

CDR3 DNA: TGTGCCAGCAGTGAAAAAGCGGGGGGAGGTAATTCACCCCTCCACTTT. Residues: CASSEKAGGGNSPLHF. The V and J genes are TRBV6-4 and TRBJ1-6, with D tentatively TRBD1 (5 bases). The CDR3 contains 16 residues. V dropped 3 bases and J dropped 6 bases, with 15 bases sitting between them. Germline V CDR1 and CDR2: MRHNA, SNTAGT.